This TCR beta chain is drawn from a study of blood T cell repertoires in COVID-19. The data were produced by immunoSEQ multiplex PCR, yet TCRdb's version contains in-frame clones alone and is incomplete. Here the sample spans 200,000 to 250,000 clones, approximately 80% being singletons. Deletions cut 0 bases from V and 6 bases from J, with 15 bases between. The germline V gene has CDR1 KGHSH and CDR2 LQKENI. The CDR3 extends over 15 amino acids. The chain has TRBV18 and TRBJ2-7; D gene unclear. The sample was PBMCs or T cells enriched from blood (not recorded which). This clonotype was sampled from a man younger than 40 with acute COVID-19. CDR3 protein: CASSPPLVGSLEQYF. The CDR3 nucleotides read TGTGCCAGCTCACCACCCCTAGTGGGTTCGCTCGAGCAGTACTTC. The entire variable domain, with the rest obtained from reference TRBV18 and TRBJ2-7, is as follows: NAGVMQNPRHLVRRRGQEARLRCSPMKGHSHVYWYRQLPEEGLKFMVYLQKENIIDESGMPKERFSAEFPKEGPSILRIQQVVRGDSAAYFCASSPPLVGSLEQYFGPGTRLTVT.